A selection of T cell receptor beta chains follows, all from one sample in a study of blood T cells in healthy people across ages. One entry per CDR3 protein, called by TCRdb with MiXCR from the 5' RACE reads. Of roughly 1,500,000 distinct CDR3 sequences in the sample, roughly 40% were seen once. The sample taken for sequencing was blood. The receptor set was obtained from a woman aged 18-29 years in good health. The CDR3 runs from the conserved cysteine through the conserved F or W. D genes are given only for firm matches. Where a row states a size, it is once, few, many or the class of an expanded clone; other rows omit it.

d_gene,abundance,v_gene,j_gene,CDR3nt,CDR3aa
-,few,TRBV5-1,TRBJ1-1,TGCGCCAGCAGCTTGGTTGCGGGGTCGAACACTGAAGCTTTCTTT,CASSLVAGSNTEAFF
TRBD2,-,TRBV2,TRBJ2-2,TGTGCCAGCAGTATAGGACTAGCGGGAGAAAATACCGGGGAGCTGTTTTTT,CASSIGLAGENTGELFF
-,-,TRBV10-1,TRBJ2-3,TGCGCCAGCAGTGCTTCTAGCTTCAGCACAGATACGCAGTATTTT,CASSASSFSTDTQYF
-,-,TRBV7-9,TRBJ1-2,TGTGCCAGCAGCCACGAGCAGCTGCTCGCGGGTGGCTACACCTTC,CASSHEQLLAGGYTF
-,once,TRBV6-1,TRBJ1-5,TGTGCCAGCAGTAATCGCCTGACAGGTGGAAGCAATCAGCCCCAGCATTTT,CASSNRLTGGSNQPQHF
TRBD2,-,TRBV7-9,TRBJ2-5,TGTGCCAGCAGCCGTTCGGGACTAGCGGAGACCCAGTACTTC,CASSRSGLAETQYF
-,few,TRBV21-1,TRBJ1-2,TGTGCCAGCAGCGACCGGGACAGGCTGACGGGTGGCTACACCTTC,CASSDRDRLTGGYTF
TRBD1,-,TRBV6-5,TRBJ1-1,TGTGCCAGCAGTTCCCACCCCACAGGGGTTGGCGAAGCTTTCTTT,CASSSHPTGVGEAFF
-,-,TRBV4-1,TRBJ1-2,TGCGCCAGCAGCCAAGAGGACAGTTGGGGGTATGGCCACACCTTC,CASSQEDSWGYGHTF
-,few,TRBV10-3,TRBJ2-1,TGTGCCATCAGGGCCAGCGGCCAGGGGCTTAGCAATGAGCAGTTCTTC,CAIRASGQGLSNEQFF
TRBD2,-,TRBV9,TRBJ2-1,TGTGCCAGCAGCGCCCCGGGACTAGCGGGGGCGAGCTCCTACAATGAGCAGTTCTTC,CASSAPGLAGASSYNEQFF
TRBD2,few,TRBV7-2,TRBJ2-7,TGTGCCAGCAGGTCAGATGGTAGCGGGAGCTACGAGCAGTACTTC,CASRSDGSGSYEQYF
-,-,TRBV4-1,TRBJ1-5,TGCGCCAGCAGCCAAGGTTGGACCTCTAATAAGCCCCAGCATTTT,CASSQGWTSNKPQHF
TRBD2,-,TRBV20-1,TRBJ2-1,TGCAGTGCCCCACGCGGGAGTCTGAATGAGCAGTTCTTC,CSAPRGSLNEQFF
-,few,TRBV29-1,TRBJ2-1,TGCAGCGTTAAGCTGACTAGCTCCTACAATGAGCAGTTCTTC,CSVKLTSSYNEQFF
-,-,TRBV28,TRBJ2-5,TGTGCCAGCATCATCGCCAGGGGTCGGGAGACCCAGTACTTC,CASIIARGRETQYF
-,-,TRBV15,TRBJ2-3,TGTGCCACCAGCAGAGATATGGGCAGTTACACAGATACGCAGTATTTT,CATSRDMGSYTDTQYF
TRBD1,few,TRBV7-6,TRBJ2-3,TGTGCCAGCAGCCCTTGGGACAGAATCACAGATACGCAGTATTTT,CASSPWDRITDTQYF
-,-,TRBV25-1,TRBJ2-3,TGTGCCAGCAGTGAACAGTCAGCTAGCACAGATACGCAGTATTTT,CASSEQSASTDTQYF
-,-,TRBV6-2/TRBV6-3,TRBJ2-1,TGTGCCAGCAGCGCCGGGGCTAGCGCTTACAATGAGCAGTTCTTC,CASSAGASAYNEQFF
-,-,TRBV21-1,TRBJ1-1,TGTGCCAGCAGCAGAAGGGGGATCATGAACACTGAAGCTTTCTTT,CASSRRGIMNTEAFF
-,-,TRBV20-1,TRBJ1-2,TGCTCATCCTCGGGGGGGGATGGCTACACCTTC,CSSSGGDGYTF
TRBD2,few,TRBV4-1,TRBJ2-3,TGCGCCAGCACCGGGACTAGCGGGGTAACGGATACGCAGTATTTT,CASTGTSGVTDTQYF
TRBD1,-,TRBV20-1,TRBJ2-1,TGCAGTGCCCCCCAGGGACAGGGACGCAATGAGCAGTTCTTC,CSAPQGQGRNEQFF
-,-,TRBV30,TRBJ2-7,TGTGCCTGGACCCGGACAGTTACCTACGAGCAGTACTTC,CAWTRTVTYEQYF
-,-,TRBV7-3,TRBJ2-3,TGTGCCAGCAGCTTTGGGCAGGGGAACACAGATACGCAGTATTTT,CASSFGQGNTDTQYF
TRBD2,few,TRBV7-9,TRBJ2-5,TGTGCCAGCAGCTTCCAGACTAGCGGGGTGCCCGCCCAGTACTTC,CASSFQTSGVPAQYF
-,-,TRBV28,TRBJ2-7,TGTGCCAGCAGTGACTACAGGGGAGGGGCCGACGAGCAGTACTTC,CASSDYRGGADEQYF
TRBD2,-,TRBV7-2,TRBJ2-5,TGTGCCAGCAGCACATCCCACGGGGGGGACGCGACCCAGTACTTC,CASSTSHGGDATQYF
-,few,TRBV2,TRBJ1-1,TGTGCCAGCAGTGGTCAGGGCACTGAAGCTTTCTTT,CASSGQGTEAFF
-,few,TRBV6-5,TRBJ2-4,TGTGCCAGCAGACCCGGGGACGGGCAGAACATTCAGTACTTC,CASRPGDGQNIQYF
TRBD1,few,TRBV12-3/TRBV12-4,TRBJ1-5,TGTGCCAGCAGTTCGCCCGGGACAGGGGTCAATCAGCCCCAGCATTTT,CASSSPGTGVNQPQHF
-,-,TRBV12-3/TRBV12-4,TRBJ2-7,TGTGCCAGCAGTTCAGCAGCTTCCGAGCAGTACTTC,CASSSAASEQYF
-,once,TRBV20-1,TRBJ2-7,TGCAGTGCTAGGGGGGGGGGCGTACTACCCTACGAGCAGTACTTC,CSARGGGVLPYEQYF
TRBD1,few,TRBV28,TRBJ1-2,TGTGCCAGCAGTTTATCGGGCAGGGGGCGAGACTATGGCTACACCTTC,CASSLSGRGRDYGYTF
-,-,TRBV4-1,TRBJ1-2,TGCGCCAGCAGCCAAGAATCGTCTTCATCCAGGGCCCTACACTATGGCTACACCTTC,CASSQESSSSRALHYGYTF
-,-,TRBV6-2/TRBV6-3,TRBJ1-1,TGTGCCAGCAGTTACTCGGTCGCTGGAGAGGGGCGAGTATGGGGCACTGAAGCTTTCTTT,CASSYSVAGEGRVWGTEAFF
-,few,TRBV5-1,TRBJ2-7,TGCGCCAGCAGCTTACCGGGGAGCGCCTACGAGCAGTACTTC,CASSLPGSAYEQYF
TRBD2,few,TRBV7-9,TRBJ2-1,TGTGCCAGCCTAGACACCTCTAGCGGGAGACCCTACAATGAGCAGTTCTTC,CASLDTSSGRPYNEQFF
TRBD2,-,TRBV9,TRBJ2-2,TGTGCCAGCAGCGTTAGCGGGGGACCGAACACCGGGGAGCTGTTTTTT,CASSVSGGPNTGELFF
-,few,TRBV6-2/TRBV6-3,TRBJ2-1,TGTGCCAGCAGTTACTCGGGGGGGGCCGACAATGAGCAGTTCTTC,CASSYSGGADNEQFF
-,-,TRBV20-1,TRBJ2-7,TGCAGTGCTAGGCCTGGGACGGTCTACGAGCAGTACTTC,CSARPGTVYEQYF
-,-,TRBV6-5,TRBJ2-1,TGTGCCAGCAGCCCCACATTGCTAGGGGCCTACAATGAGCAGTTCTTC,CASSPTLLGAYNEQFF
-,-,TRBV14,TRBJ2-1,TGTGCCAGCAGCCAATCAGGACTGAATGAGCAGTTCTTC,CASSQSGLNEQFF
-,once,TRBV7-7,TRBJ2-3,TGTGCTAGCAGCTTAAAAGGGGGAGACGCAGATACGCAGTATTTT,CASSLKGGDADTQYF
TRBD1,-,TRBV20-1,TRBJ2-3,TGCAGTGCTAGTCAACAGGGGCGCACAGATACGCAGTATTTT,CSASQQGRTDTQYF
-,-,TRBV6-5,TRBJ2-5,TGTGCCAGCATTGTCGGAGAGACCCAGTACTTC,CASIVGETQYF
-,-,TRBV30,TRBJ1-5,TGTGCCTGGAGTCCTCAGGGGCTAGGCCAGCCCCAGCATTTT,CAWSPQGLGQPQHF
-,-,TRBV5-1,TRBJ1-5,TGCGCCAGCAGTTACACAGGGTCCGGGAATCAGCCCCAGCATTTT,CASSYTGSGNQPQHF
-,-,TRBV6-5,TRBJ1-2,TGTGCCAGCAGTTACATAACAGGAAAGCTTAACTATGGCTACACCTTC,CASSYITGKLNYGYTF
-,-,TRBV6-5,TRBJ2-3,TGTGCCAGCAGTTACGCCCCCTCGTTGGGGAGCACAGATACGCAGTATTTT,CASSYAPSLGSTDTQYF
-,few,TRBV7-9,TRBJ2-7,TGTGCCAGCAGCTCCCCGGGAGCCGACTACGAGCAGTACTTC,CASSSPGADYEQYF
-,-,TRBV5-1,TRBJ2-7,TGCGCCAGCAGCTTGGACAGACAAGCCTACGAGCAGTACTTC,CASSLDRQAYEQYF
-,-,TRBV15,TRBJ1-6,TGTGCCACCAGCAGGACCCCCGGGACACCCCTCCACTTT,CATSRTPGTPLHF
-,once,TRBV21-1,TRBJ1-2,TGTGCCAGTCGGGACGCGTTCTATGGCTACACCTTC,CASRDAFYGYTF
TRBD1,-,TRBV6-5,TRBJ1-5,TGTGCCAGCAGACAAACAGGGGGACAGCCCCAGCATTTT,CASRQTGGQPQHF
TRBD2,-,TRBV11-3,TRBJ2-5,TGTGCCAGCAGCCTCGGGACTAGCGGGATTCAAGAGACCCAGTACTTC,CASSLGTSGIQETQYF
-,-,TRBV9,TRBJ2-3,TGTGCCAGCAGCCTACGCCCTGGTTATCCGGGCACAGATACGCAGTATTTT,CASSLRPGYPGTDTQYF
-,few,TRBV29-1,TRBJ1-4,TGCAGCGTTTCCATCACCGCCCTGAATGAAAAACTGTTTTTT,CSVSITALNEKLFF
-,-,TRBV5-1,TRBJ2-5,TGCGCCAGCAGCTCCACCAACCCAGCCCGGGACGGATTACAAGAGACCCAGTACTTC,CASSSTNPARDGLQETQYF